The next 24 T cell receptor beta chains were all read from a single sample in a study of vaccination effects on CD4 cells after COVID-19. Sequencing used immunoSEQ multiplex PCR; TCRdb keeps in-frame clones, though not all of them. The sample records around 49,000 clones, 72% being singletons. Scientists isolated CD4+ T cells after an approximately 10-day culture period ended. Participants completed two doses of the BNT162b2 or mRNA-1273 vaccine. The antigens of these receptors remain unknown. This sample comprised CD4+ T cells from PBMCs cultured without peptide, obtained after COVID-19 vaccination. The receptors originated from a human donor who received a COVID-19 vaccine.

The gene calls are TRBV5-8 and TRBJ2-7; the D call may be TRBD1 or TRBD2 (5 bases each). Germline values: CDR1 SGHTS, CDR2 YDEGEE. V lost 0 bases, J lost 2 bases, and 12 bases lay in between. The CDR3 consists of 15 residues. This CDR3 is CASSLARDVPYEQYF. The CDR3 nucleotides are TGTGCCAGCAGCTTGGCCCGGGACGTCCCCTACGAGCAGTACTTC.

This sequence joins TRBV2 and TRBJ2-5; 8 bases are a match to TRBD1. Germline V gene data show CDR1 as SNHLY and CDR2 as FYNNEI. After removal of 1 base from V and 5 bases from J, the junction contained 0 bases not matched to a gene. The CDR3 is 13 amino acids. CDR3 loop: CASSEGTGETQYF. CDR3 sequence (DNA): TGTGCCAGCAGTGAAGGGACAGGGGAGACCCAGTACTTC. The whole variable domain, remainder taken from reference TRBV2 and TRBJ2-5, is EPEVTQTPSHQVTQMGQEVILRCVPISNHLYFYWYRQILGQKVEFLVSFYNNEISEKSEIFDDQFSVERPDGSNFTLKIRSTKLEDSAMYFCASSEGTGETQYFGPGTRLLVL.

CDR3 residues: CASSRARGNEKLFF. The DNA of the CDR3 is TGCGCCAGCAGCCGGGCTAGGGGTAATGAAAAACTGTTTTTT. This chain links TRBV5-1 with TRBJ1-4, with D perhaps matching TRBD1 (5 bases). Germline CDR1 is SGHRS and CDR2 is YFSETQ. The V gene lost 4 bases and the J gene lost 4 bases, with 11 bases spanning the gap. This CDR3 contains 14 residues.

This chain uses TRBV2 with TRBJ1-4; D is uncertain. V was cut by 7 bases and J by 0 bases, with 6 bases left in between. In germline, CDR1 is SNHLY, CDR2 FYNNEI. This CDR3 comprises 13 residues. The CDR3 DNA sequence: TGTGCCAGCAAACCCGCAACTAATGAAAAACTGTTTTTT. As protein: CASKPATNEKLFF.

The chain carries TRBV30 and TRBJ2-7; 8 bases match TRBD1. Germline V CDR1 and CDR2: GTSNPN, SVGIG (reference sequence). The CDR3 spans 18 residues. The junction had 19 bases not matched to a gene; V was cut back by 1 base and J by 5 bases. In nucleotides, the CDR3 is TGTGCCTGGAGTGGGACAGGGAGAGTGAATCGCACGAGCCACGAGCAGTACTTC. Encoded protein: CAWSGTGRVNRTSHEQYF.

The chain uses TRBV24-1 and TRBJ2-1; a weak D match, TRBD1 (5 bases). The CDR3 runs to 13 residues. V was cut by 9 bases and J by 2 bases, with 10 bases left in between. The germline V gene has CDR1 KGHDR and CDR2 SFDVKD. The CDR3 region is CATQETAYNEQFF. DNA for the CDR3: TGTGCCACCCAGGAGACAGCCTACAATGAGCAGTTCTTC.

The chain is built from TRBV3-1 (or the pseudogene TRBV3-2) and TRBJ2-1; 12 bases map to TRBD1. Losses at the gene ends were 4 bases for V and 7 bases for J; bases not matched to a gene: 11. The germline V gene has CDR1 LGHDT and CDR2 YNNKEL (reference sequence). This CDR3 region has 17 residues. The DNA for the CDR3 is TGTGCCAGCAGCCCCGGGACAGGGGGCTTTTTTGTAAATGAGCAGTTCTTC. Translated, it gives CASSPGTGGFFVNEQFF.

This chain connects TRBV18 to TRBJ1-4; D is ambiguous. The CDR3 totals 15 residues. Trimming left V 3 bases short and J 6 bases short, with 14 bases between. CDR1 and CDR2 (germline): KGHSH, LQKENI. CDR3 nucleotide sequence: TGTGCCAGCTCACCGACGTCCGTCCAGGATGAAAAACTGTTTTTT. The encoded protein is CASSPTSVQDEKLFF.

This clone was recorded a few times. The chain couples TRBV5-1 to TRBJ1-2, with D perhaps TRBD1 (6 bases). The germline gives CDR1 SGHRS, CDR2 YFSETQ. The length of the CDR3 is 13 residues. V dropped 0 bases and J dropped 8 bases, with 11 bases sitting between them. CDR3 residues: CASSLDRESGYTF. CDR3 nucleotides: TGCGCCAGCAGCTTGGACAGGGAATCCGGCTACACCTTC.

The rearrangement joins TRBV5-1 to TRBJ2-7; the D is unclear. Looked up from germline, CDR1 is SGHRS and CDR2 is YFSETQ. The length of the CDR3 is 13 residues. The ends were cut back, 2 bases at V and 6 bases at J, with 12 bases in the middle. The chain's CDR3 is CASSFRQTSEQYF. In DNA, the CDR3 is TGCGCCAGCAGCTTCCGGCAAACCTCCGAGCAGTACTTC. Based on the CDR3 plus reference TRBV5-1 and TRBJ2-7, the full variable domain is KAGVTQTPRYLIKTRGQQVTLSCSPISGHRSVSWYQQTPGQGLQFLFEYFSETQRNKGNFPGRFSGRQFSNSRSEMNVSTLELGDSALYLCASSFRQTSEQYFGPGTRLTVT.

This sequence joins TRBV6-5 and TRBJ1-6, with a weak D call TRBD1 (5 bases). Germline V gene sequence: CDR1 MNHEY, CDR2 SVGAGI. The CDR3 consists of 14 residues. Trimming removed 0 bases from V and 8 bases from J, with 8 bases in between. This CDR3 is CASSYSPGHSPLHF. CDR3 DNA sequence: TGTGCCAGCAGTTACTCCCCGGGGCATTCACCCCTCCACTTT.

V usage is TRBV10-3 and J usage is TRBJ1-3, with a possible D match to TRBD1 (5 bases). V dropped 4 bases and J dropped 3 bases, with 13 bases sitting between them. CDR1 and CDR2 from the germline V gene are ENHRY and SYGVKD. The CDR3 has 15 residues. The CDR3 region has the DNA TGTGCCATCAGTGGAAGCAGGGTCGTTGGAAACACCATATATTTT. It specifies CAISGSRVVGNTIYF.

This chain connects TRBV7-8 to TRBJ2-1; 12 positions match TRBD2. CDR1 is SGHVS and CDR2 is FQNEAQ in the germline V gene. The CDR3 loop spans 20 amino acids. V lost 1 base to trimming and J lost 0 bases; unmatched junction nucleotides: 10. In DNA form, the CDR3 reads TGTGCCAGCAGCTTAGAGGTCGGGACTAGCGGGCTTAGCTCCTACAATGAGCAGTTCTTC. This gives the protein CASSLEVGTSGLSSYNEQFF.

By share, this clone ranks as medium-sized. The rearrangement links TRBV5-1 to TRBJ2-7; D is uncertain. Trimming removed 1 base from V and 1 base from J, with 9 bases in between. CDR3 size: 14 residues. CDR1 and CDR2 (germline): SGHRS, YFSETQ. The CDR3, as DNA: TGCGCCAGCAGCTTGAGAACGGTATCCTACGAGCAGTACTTC. Translating gives CASSLRTVSYEQYF. The variable domain in full, with the rest retrieved from reference TRBV5-1 and TRBJ2-7, is KAGVTQTPRYLIKTRGQQVTLSCSPISGHRSVSWYQQTPGQGLQFLFEYFSETQRNKGNFPGRFSGRQFSNSRSEMNVSTLELGDSALYLCASSLRTVSYEQYFGPGTRLTVT.

This clone was picked up one time. The V and J genes are TRBV6-6 and TRBJ1-4; 10 nucleotides agree with TRBD1. In germline, CDR1 is MNHNY, CDR2 SVGAGI (reference sequence). V lost 7 bases to trimming and J lost 6 bases; unmatched junction nucleotides: 14. The CDR3 sequence is 17 residues long. The CDR3 coding sequence is TGTGCCAGCACTCGACAGGGGGCCAGTCTTCGTTATGAAAAACTGTTTTTT. Protein product: CASTRQGASLRYEKLFF.

This clone has a handful of counts. The chain employs TRBV20-1 and TRBJ1-1; possibly TRBD1 for D (5 bases). CDR3 length: 11 amino acids. V lost 5 bases to trimming and J lost 7 bases, with 11 bases between them. CDR1 and CDR2 from the germline V gene are DFQATT and SNEGSKA (reference sequence). The CDR3 bases are TGCAGTGCTGGGACGGAAAATGAAGCTTTCTTT. Translated: CSAGTENEAFF.

The chain employs TRBV4-1 and TRBJ2-1; 12 bases are a match to TRBD1. The V segment lost 3 bases and the J segment 9 bases; nucleotides outside the gene matches: 9. CDR3 size: 16 residues. In germline, CDR1 is MGHRA, CDR2 YSYEKL. The CDR3: CASSHPGTGGLGEQFF. The CDR3 DNA reads TGCGCCAGCAGCCATCCCGGGACAGGGGGCCTGGGTGAGCAGTTCTTC.

The chain employs TRBV30 and TRBJ2-5, with D perhaps matching TRBD2 (6 bases). Trimming removed 5 bases at V and 9 bases at J, with 13 bases between. CDR1 GTSNPN and CDR2 SVGIG come from the germline V gene (reference sequence). The CDR3 totals 11 residues. The CDR3 is CAWWSGEAQYF. CDR3 nucleotides: TGTGCCTGGTGGTCCGGGGAGGCCCAGTACTTC.

The chain recombines TRBV18 with TRBJ2-1; tentative D call: TRBD1 (6 bases). The germline V gene has CDR1 KGHSH and CDR2 LQKENI. CDR3 length: 15 amino acids. The V end was cut by 0 bases, the J end by 5 bases, with 11 bases between. DNA for the CDR3: TGTGCCAGCTCACCACCGACTGGGGGCAACAATGAGCAGTTCTTC. As protein: CASSPPTGGNNEQFF.

The genes are TRBV18 and TRBJ2-3, with D maybe TRBD1 (5 bases). This CDR3 has 12 amino acids. Germline V lookup: CDR1 KGHSH, CDR2 LQKENI. Trimming left V 5 bases short and J 6 bases short, with 9 bases between. Written as DNA, the CDR3 is TGTGCCAGCTCAGATCAGGGTGATACGCAGTATTTT. This sequence encodes CASSDQGDTQYF.

This chain links TRBV21-1 with TRBJ1-5; the D call TRBD1 from the table was never checked on the DNA. TRBV21-1 counts as a pseudogene. The CDR3 length is 15 residues. In nucleotides, the CDR3 is TGTGCCAGCAGCAAAGCGAGACAGAGCAATCAGCCCCAGCATTTT. Amino acid sequence: CASSKARQSNQPQHF.

The V and J genes are TRBV18 and TRBJ2-7; TRBD2 is a possible D gene (6 bases). V lost 3 bases, J lost 5 bases, and 20 bases lay in between. This CDR3 comprises 16 residues. In germline, CDR1 is KGHSH, CDR2 LQKENI. The CDR3 here is CASSPFVVADGHEQYF. CDR3 coding DNA: TGTGCCAGCTCACCTTTCGTAGTAGCGGACGGCCACGAGCAGTACTTC.

This chain connects TRBV19 to TRBJ2-5; D could derive from TRBD1 or TRBD2 (5 bases each). The V gene's germline CDR1 is LNHDA and CDR2 SQIVND (reference sequence). Trimming stripped 5 bases from V and 14 bases from J, with 15 bases between. The CDR3 totals 11 residues. The CDR3 loop is CASSAGTAAYF. The CDR3 region has the DNA TGTGCCAGTAGTGCCGGGACGGCAGCTTACTTC.

The chain combines TRBV19 with TRBJ2-7; D is undetermined. From germline, CDR1 is LNHDA and CDR2 SQIVND (reference sequence). Trimming removed 6 bases from V and 6 bases from J, with 12 bases in between. This CDR3 is built from 12 residues. CDR3 in amino acids: CASRDTSGEQYF. The CDR3 DNA sequence: TGTGCCAGTAGGGATACGTCGGGCGAGCAGTACTTC.